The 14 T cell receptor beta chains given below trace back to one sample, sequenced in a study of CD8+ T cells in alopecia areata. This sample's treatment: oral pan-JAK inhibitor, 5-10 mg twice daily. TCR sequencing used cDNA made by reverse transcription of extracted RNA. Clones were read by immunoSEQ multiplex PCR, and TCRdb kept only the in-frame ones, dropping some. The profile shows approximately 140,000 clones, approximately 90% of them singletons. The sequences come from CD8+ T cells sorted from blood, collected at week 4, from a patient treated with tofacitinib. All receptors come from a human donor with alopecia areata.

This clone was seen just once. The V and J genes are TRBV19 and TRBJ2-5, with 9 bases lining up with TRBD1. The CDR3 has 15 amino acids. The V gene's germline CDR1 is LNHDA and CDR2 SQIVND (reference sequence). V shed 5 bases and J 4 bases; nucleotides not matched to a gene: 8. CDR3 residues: CASSPVDRGGETQYF. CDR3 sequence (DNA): TGTGCCAGTAGTCCGGTGGACAGGGGAGGAGAGACCCAGTACTTC.

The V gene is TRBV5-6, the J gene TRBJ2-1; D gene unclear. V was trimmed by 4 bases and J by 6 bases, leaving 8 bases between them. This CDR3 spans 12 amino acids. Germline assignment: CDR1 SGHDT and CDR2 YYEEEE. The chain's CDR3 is CASSPGGNEQFF. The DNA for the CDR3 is TGTGCCAGCAGCCCTGGCGGCAATGAGCAGTTCTTC.

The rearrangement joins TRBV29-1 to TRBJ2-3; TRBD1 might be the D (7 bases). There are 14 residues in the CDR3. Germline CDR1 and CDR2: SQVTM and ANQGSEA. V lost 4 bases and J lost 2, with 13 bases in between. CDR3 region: CSVGRDRHTDTQYF. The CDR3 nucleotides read TGCAGCGTTGGGAGGGACAGACACACAGATACGCAGTATTTT.

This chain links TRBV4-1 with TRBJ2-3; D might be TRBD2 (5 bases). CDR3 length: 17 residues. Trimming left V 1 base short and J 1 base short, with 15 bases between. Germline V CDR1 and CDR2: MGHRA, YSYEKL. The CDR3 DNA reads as TGCGCCAGCAGCCAAGCCACTTCTAGCTCCCGCACAGATACGCAGTATTTT. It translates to CASSQATSSSRTDTQYF.

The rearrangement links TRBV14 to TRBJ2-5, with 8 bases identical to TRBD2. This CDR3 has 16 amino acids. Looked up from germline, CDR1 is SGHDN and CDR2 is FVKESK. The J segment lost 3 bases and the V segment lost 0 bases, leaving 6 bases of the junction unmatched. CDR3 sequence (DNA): TGTGCCAGCAGCCAAGAGTTACTAGCGGCGAAAGAGACCCAGTACTTC. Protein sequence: CASSQELLAAKETQYF.

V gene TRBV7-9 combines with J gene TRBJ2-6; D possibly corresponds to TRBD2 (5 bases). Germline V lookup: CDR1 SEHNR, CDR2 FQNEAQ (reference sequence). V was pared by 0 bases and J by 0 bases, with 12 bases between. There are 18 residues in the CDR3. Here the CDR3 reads CASSLARGSDSGANVLTF. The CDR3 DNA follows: TGTGCCAGCAGCTTAGCCCGGGGTTCCGACTCTGGGGCCAACGTCCTGACTTTC. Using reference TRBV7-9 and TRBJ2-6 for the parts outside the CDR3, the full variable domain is DTGVSQNPRHKITKRGQNVTFRCDPISEHNRLYWYRQTLGQGPEFLTYFQNEAQLEKSRLLSDRFSAERPKGSFSTLEIQRTEQGDSAMYLCASSLARGSDSGANVLTFGAGSRLTVL.

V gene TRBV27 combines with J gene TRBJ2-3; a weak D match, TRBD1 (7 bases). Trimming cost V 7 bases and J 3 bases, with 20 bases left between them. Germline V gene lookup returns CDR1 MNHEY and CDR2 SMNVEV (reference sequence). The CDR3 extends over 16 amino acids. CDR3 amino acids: CASKAGGLTPTDTQYF. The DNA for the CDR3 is TGTGCCAGCAAAGCAGGGGGGCTAACCCCTACAGATACGCAGTATTTT.

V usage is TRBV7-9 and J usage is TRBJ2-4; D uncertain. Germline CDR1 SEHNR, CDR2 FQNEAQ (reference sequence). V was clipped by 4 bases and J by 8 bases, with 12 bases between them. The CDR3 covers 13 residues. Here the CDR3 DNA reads TGTGCCAGCAGCTCCCAAAGGGTGTACATTCAGTACTTC. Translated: CASSSQRVYIQYF.

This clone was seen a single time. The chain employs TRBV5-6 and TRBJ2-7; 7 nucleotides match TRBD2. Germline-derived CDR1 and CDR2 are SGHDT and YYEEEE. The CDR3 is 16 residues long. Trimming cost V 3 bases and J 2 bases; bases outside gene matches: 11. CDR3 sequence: CASSSQGRDYTYEQYF. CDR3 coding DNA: TGTGCCAGCAGCTCGCAGGGCAGGGACTACACCTACGAGCAGTACTTC.

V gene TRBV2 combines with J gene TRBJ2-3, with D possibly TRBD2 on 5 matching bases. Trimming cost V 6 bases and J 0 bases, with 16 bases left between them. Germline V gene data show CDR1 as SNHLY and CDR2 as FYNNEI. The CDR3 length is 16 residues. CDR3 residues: CASSRPPSGSTDTQYF. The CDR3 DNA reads TGTGCCAGCAGCCGCCCGCCGAGCGGTAGCACAGATACGCAGTATTTT.

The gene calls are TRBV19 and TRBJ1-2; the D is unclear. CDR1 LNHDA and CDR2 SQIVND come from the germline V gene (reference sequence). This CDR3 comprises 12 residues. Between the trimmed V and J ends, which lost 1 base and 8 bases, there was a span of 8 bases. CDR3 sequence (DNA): TGTGCCAGTAGTATAGGCGGGAACGGCTACACCTTC. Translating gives CASSIGGNGYTF.

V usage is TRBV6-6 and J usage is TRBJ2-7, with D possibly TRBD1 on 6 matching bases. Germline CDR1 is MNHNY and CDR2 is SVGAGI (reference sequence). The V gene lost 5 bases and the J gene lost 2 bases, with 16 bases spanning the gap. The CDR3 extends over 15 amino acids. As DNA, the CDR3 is TGTGCCAGCAGTCCTAACCGGGACAACACCTACGAGCAGTACTTC. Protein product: CASSPNRDNTYEQYF.

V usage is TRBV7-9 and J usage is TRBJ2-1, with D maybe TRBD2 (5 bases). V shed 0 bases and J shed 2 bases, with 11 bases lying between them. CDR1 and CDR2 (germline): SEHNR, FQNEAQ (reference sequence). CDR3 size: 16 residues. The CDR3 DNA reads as TGTGCCAGCAGCTTAGCGCAAGCGGTTGCCTACAATGAGCAGTTCTTC. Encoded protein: CASSLAQAVAYNEQFF.

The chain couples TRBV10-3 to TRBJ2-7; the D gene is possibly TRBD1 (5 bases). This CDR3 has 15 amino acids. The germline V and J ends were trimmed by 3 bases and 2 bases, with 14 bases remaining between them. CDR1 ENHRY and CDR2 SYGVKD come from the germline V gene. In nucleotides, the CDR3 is TGTGCCATCAGTGACCCAACAGGCTCTCCCTACGAGCAGTACTTC. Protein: CAISDPTGSPYEQYF.